The 19 T cell receptor beta chains below all came from one sample that was sequenced in a study of technical replicates of blood from a few donors (dated by TCRdb to 2016 to 2017). Library generation was performed with the immunoSEQ multiplex PCR assay. This is the immuneACCESS table as TCRdb keeps it, with only in-frame sequences that have V and J called. A part of the clones is gone; compared with another copy, unresolved V genes explain less than half, and the rest is unexplained. Within this sample are 75,000 to 100,000 clones, with about 95% of them counted one time only. Of the sample, 0.33% is held by the ten largest clones. Sequenced input: T cells isolated from PBMCs. The receptor source for this set is a human donor in good health.

The V call is TRBV11-3, the J call TRBJ1-2, with D possibly TRBD1 on 5 matching bases. Trimming left V 5 bases short and J 8 bases short, with 18 bases between. The CDR3 totals 14 residues. From germline, CDR1 is SGHNT and CDR2 YENEEA. This chain's CDR3 is CASSDGGADPGYTF. CDR3 sequence (DNA): TGTGCCAGCAGCGACGGTGGGGCAGACCCCGGCTACACCTTC.

The chain is built from TRBV13 and TRBJ2-7; tentative D call: TRBD1 (6 bases). The CDR3 loop spans 12 amino acids. Germline CDR1 is PRHDT and CDR2 is FYEKMQ (reference sequence). Trimming removed 0 bases at V and 6 bases at J, with 6 bases between. The CDR3 reads CASSLGGGEQYF. CDR3 DNA: TGTGCCAGCAGCTTAGGAGGGGGCGAGCAGTACTTC.

The gene calls are TRBV29-1 and TRBJ1-2; D possibly corresponds to TRBD1 (5 bases). The CDR3 covers 12 residues. V dropped 5 bases and J dropped 2 bases, with 9 bases sitting between them. Looked up from germline, CDR1 is SQVTM and CDR2 is ANQGSEA. The CDR3 DNA sequence: TGCAGCGTTCTCGACAGCAACTATGGCTACACCTTC. This gives the protein CSVLDSNYGYTF. Full variable domain (remainder filled in from reference TRBV29-1 and TRBJ1-2): SAVISQKPSRDICQRGTSLTIQCQVDSQVTMMFWYRQQPGQSLTLIATANQGSEATYESGFVIDKFPISRPNLTFSTLTVSNMSPEDSSIYLCSVLDSNYGYTFGSGTRLTVV.

The rearrangement uses TRBV15 and TRBJ2-7, with unresolved D. Germline CDR1 and CDR2: LNHNV and YYDKDF (reference sequence). The V end lost 0 bases, the J end lost 7 bases, and 10 bases lay between the germline ends. This CDR3 is built from 13 residues. The CDR3 DNA reads as TGTGCCACCAGCAGAGATTCCCTCAGGGAGCAGTACTTC. Translating gives CATSRDSLREQYF.

The chain is built from TRBV6-6 and TRBJ1-4; D might be TRBD1 (6 bases). V lost 0 bases to trimming and J lost 5 bases, with 10 bases between them. CDR3 size: 15 residues. The germline CDR1 and CDR2 sequences are MNHNY and SVGAGI (reference sequence). CDR3 amino acids: CASSYSMTGNEKLFF. The CDR3 DNA sequence: TGTGCCAGCAGTTACTCGATGACAGGAAATGAAAAACTGTTTTTT.

In its sample, this clone was seen once. This rearrangement joins TRBV27 to TRBJ2-2; D call uncertain. The CDR3 runs 12 residues. V lost 3 bases and J lost 3, with 2 bases in between. CDR1 and CDR2 (germline): MNHEY, SMNVEV (reference sequence). DNA of the CDR3: TGTGCCAGCAGTTTCGACACCGGGGAGCTGTTTTTT. It translates to CASSFDTGELFF.

The rearrangement uses TRBV6-5 and TRBJ2-7; 7 positions agree with TRBD1. Germline-derived CDR1 and CDR2 are MNHEY and SVGAGI. The V segment lost 5 bases and the J segment 1 base; nucleotides outside the gene matches: 5. The CDR3 runs 14 residues. The CDR3 region has the DNA TGTGCCAGCAGTAATTCACAGGGGTCCTACGAGCAGTACTTC. It specifies CASSNSQGSYEQYF.

The table lists this clone with a count of one. The chain joins TRBV30 to TRBJ1-2; 7 bases line up with TRBD1. In germline, CDR1 is GTSNPN, CDR2 SVGIG (reference sequence). The CDR3 covers 14 residues. With 4 bases clipped from V and 6 bases from J, the junction kept 11 bases outside the gene matches. CDR3 loop: CAWMPGQSAHGYTF. CDR3 sequence (DNA): TGTGCCTGGATGCCGGGACAGTCAGCGCATGGCTACACCTTC.

The chain couples TRBV7-3 to TRBJ2-1, with TRBD2 identical over 12 bases. The CDR3 consists of 15 residues. With 5 bases clipped from V and 4 bases from J, the junction kept 3 bases outside the gene matches. Germline-derived CDR1 and CDR2 are SGHTA and FQGTGA. The CDR3 bases are TGTGCCAGCAGCCTAGGACTAGCGGGATACAATGAGCAGTTCTTC. Its protein is CASSLGLAGYNEQFF.

The V and J genes are TRBV7-9 and TRBJ2-1; no reliable D call. Trimming took 3 bases from V and 4 from J, leaving 4 bases between them. The CDR3 sequence is 12 residues long. CDR1 is SEHNR, CDR2 FQNEAQ, per germline (reference sequence). CDR3 sequence: CASSFRYNEQFF. The CDR3, as DNA: TGTGCCAGCAGCTTCCGGTACAATGAGCAGTTCTTC.

The V and J genes are TRBV5-1 and TRBJ2-1; 10 positions agree with TRBD2. Germline V gene lookup returns CDR1 SGHRS and CDR2 YFSETQ. The CDR3 length is 15 residues. J was trimmed by 4 bases and V by 6 bases; bases with no gene match: 7. CDR3 DNA sequence: TGCGCCAGCACCCGGACTAGCGGTGAATACAATGAGCAGTTCTTC. Translating gives CASTRTSGEYNEQFF.

This chain joins TRBV7-3 and TRBJ2-7; TRBD2 matches at 9 bases. V trimming: 7 bases; J trimming: 3 bases; junction bases outside the gene matches: 7. The germline CDR1 and CDR2 sequences are SGHTA and FQGTGA. This CDR3 comprises 14 residues. The CDR3 is CASIGLANHYEQYF. The CDR3 DNA sequence: TGTGCCAGCATCGGACTAGCGAACCACTACGAGCAGTACTTC.

On this clone: At one of its ends the junction is not consistent with the germline gene, which may arise from a read error. The chain carries TRBV30 and TRBJ2-1; TRBD2 agrees at 12 bases. The germline gives CDR1 GTSNPN, CDR2 SVGIG (reference sequence). The length of the CDR3 is 14 residues. The CDR3 DNA reads as TGTGCCTGGAGTCCACCTCCCTCTAGCGGGAGGGCGATCTTC. It encodes CAWSPPPSSGRAIF.

On this clone itself: The conserved closing phenylalanine or tryptophan is absent in this CDR3, likely reflecting a read error. The DNA is omitted, as the CDR3 cannot be located on it reliably, and the CDR3 follows TCRdb's listing. V gene TRBV28 combines with J gene TRBJ2-7; no check of the table's D call, TRBD1, against the DNA was made. The CDR3 is 12 residues long, ends included. CDR1 is MDHEN and CDR2 is SYDVKM in the germline V gene. The CDR3: CASSFGGGHTIY.

The CDR3 is CASSFVSGRLSEQYF. In nucleotides, the CDR3 is TGTGCCAGCAGTTTCGTTAGCGGGAGACTAAGCGAGCAGTACTTC. This rearrangement joins TRBV27 to TRBJ2-7, with 9 bases identical to TRBD2. Trimming cost V 3 bases and J 6 bases; bases outside gene matches: 9. The CDR3 runs 15 residues. Germline CDR1 and CDR2: MNHEY and SMNVEV (reference sequence).

The chain joins TRBV6-1 to TRBJ2-7, with a weak D call TRBD1 (5 bases). V was cut by 2 bases and J by 6 bases, with 14 bases left in between. The CDR3 extends over 14 amino acids. CDR1 and CDR2 (germline): MNHNS, SASEGT. The CDR3 is CASSEYPGTGEQYF. The CDR3, as DNA: TGTGCCAGCAGTGAATATCCGGGTACAGGCGAGCAGTACTTC.

The V gene is TRBV6-1, the J gene TRBJ2-7, with 8 bases matching TRBD2. The CDR3 sequence is 13 residues long. Trimming removed 9 bases from V and 3 bases from J; junction bases left unmatched: 7. CDR1 is MNHNS and CDR2 is SASEGT in the germline V gene. The DNA of the CDR3 is TGTGCCAGTGGACTAGCAGCTTACTACGAGCAGTACTTC. Its protein is CASGLAAYYEQYF.

The V and J genes are TRBV2 and TRBJ2-7, with 7 bases matching TRBD1. The CDR3 consists of 13 residues. The V gene end was trimmed by 5 bases and the J gene end by 5 bases; junction bases not matched to a gene: 6. Germline assignment: CDR1 SNHLY and CDR2 FYNNEI. The CDR3: CASSKDRPNEQYF. The DNA for the CDR3 is TGTGCCAGCAGTAAGGACAGGCCCAACGAGCAGTACTTC.

This rearrangement joins TRBV29-1 to TRBJ2-7, with a weak D call TRBD1 (8 bases). CDR3 length: 13 amino acids. In germline, CDR1 is SQVTM, CDR2 ANQGSEA. The V and J ends lost 7 bases and 4 bases respectively, with 17 bases between them. CDR3 sequence: CSARTGTKYEQYF. In nucleotides, the CDR3 is TGCAGCGCCCGGACAGGGACTAAGTACGAGCAGTACTTC.